This T cell receptor beta chain was sequenced during a study of T-cell reconstitution after alpha-beta-depleted transplantation in children. General study findings and limits: Newly made T cells mostly supplied T-cell counts and diversity one year after transplant. Several hundred rapidly expanded clones from non-depleted graft cells reportedly supplied alpha-beta T cells about two months post-transplant. Some patients' high day-60 TCRbeta diversity was traced to surviving recipient T cells and thymic progenitors.

Unique molecular identifiers featured in how the TCRbeta library was prepared. From the PCR reads, TCRdb called clonotypes with MiXCR, one entry per CDR3 protein. The table has around 440,000 distinct CDR3 sequences, 15% to 20% seen once. Worth noting for this clonotype: What it binds is unknown.

The TCR originated in a boy under three years old who had a stem cell transplant for Wiskott-Aldrich syndrome, so the T cells may come from the graft donor. The sequencing here drew on PBMCs, mostly from graft donor cells, taken 360 days after TCRalphabeta/CD19-depleted stem cell transplant.

For the CDR3, the DNA is TGCGCCAGCAGGATCAGGCTTAGCACAGATACGCAGTATTTT. Protein sequence: CASRIRLSTDTQYF. The chain combines TRBV5-1 with TRBJ2-3; D is undetermined. Germline loops: CDR1 SGHRS, CDR2 YFSETQ. V lost 5 bases to trimming and J lost 0 bases, with 10 bases between them. The CDR3 consists of 14 residues.